This T cell receptor (beta chain) derives from a study of radiation and T cells in renal cell carcinoma (dated by TCRdb to about 2020). Regarding the complete study: The samples were drawn from a clinical trial, where primary renal cell carcinomas were treated with 15 Gy of stereotactic body radiation therapy and then removed by nephrectomy 4 weeks afterward. In the approximately 57 samples combined, 4,016,671 unique CDR3 nucleotide sequences were found, encoding 2,658,974 unique CDR3 amino acid sequences. In total, around 53 samples, comprising around 26 tumors and around 27 peripheral blood samples, were subjected to TCR beta sequencing.

General conclusions and limits of the study: Tracking of blood repertoire dynamics stopped at about 4 weeks after treatment, with no follow-up past that point. Effects of radiation dose or scheduling on the TCR repertoire could not be addressed with the single-armed trial design. Because pretreatment tumor biopsies were not available, the study could not determine whether clonotypes were already present within the tumor at baseline. An increase in top tumor clonotypes in blood was observed from baseline to 2 weeks post-radiation, followed by contraction by 4 weeks, which was taken to suggest transient expansion of tumor-resident clones.

TCR beta libraries were generated from genomic DNA with the immunoSEQ kit, following the manufacturer's recommendations. To prepare libraries, a first multiplex PCR with proprietary primers was run, followed by a second PCR that added unique barcodes, and a bead cleanup was done after each round. Each sample batch included a kit-provided positive control reaction and a negative control reaction. The final libraries were assessed on an Agilent 4200 TapeStation D1000 ScreenTape, pooled by volume, and quantified by qPCR. Sequencing was performed on an Illumina NextSeq500 using a MidOutput 150-cycle cartridge, with 156 Read1 cycles, 15 Index1 cycles, and the kit custom primers. The pooled library was loaded at 0.95 to 1 pM, with a roughly 18% PhiX control spiked in. In the authors' own workflow: The vendor-processed data were analyzed in R, and a clonotype was defined as all T cells that share the same CDR3 nucleotide sequence. For clone abundance analyses, frequencies were normalized to the 10,000 most abundant clones in each sample. Public T cell clones, which averaged fewer than five per sample, were excluded before analysis. A difference in abundance of at least 32-fold between compartments was used to define tumor-enriched and baseline blood-enriched clonotypes. A beta-binomial differential abundance model was applied to find clonotypes that expanded or contracted between blood time points. The Baroni-Urbani and Buser coefficient was used to measure tumor-blood repertoire similarity, and groups were compared with two-tailed Wilcoxon tests in R. The clones in this table, taken by TCRdb from immuneACCESS, are in-frame only. Not every clone is retained; where verified, under half of the shortfall comes from an unresolved V gene, and the cause of the rest is unknown. V and J calls plus clone size are reproduced from that table; the DNA served to infer D and trimming. The sample table shows approximately 140,000 clones, and around four fifths are seen once. Together, the top ten hold around 21% of the sample.

Note on this clone: Its antigen is currently not known. Base quality data are lacking; no much larger clone is found one base away.

Looking up the germline V gene yields CDR1 SQVTM and CDR2 ANQGSEA. The cysteine opens and the phenylalanine closes a CDR3 of 12 amino acids. Only CDR3 DNA remains: 36 bases, in frame from the first base. The trim is 7 bases for V and 5 bases for J, with a gap of 14 bases between the germline ends. Sample time point, as interpreted from the label and publication: baseline pretreatment blood. What the treatment or condition label conveys for this sample: 15 Gy SBRT to primary tumor, nephrectomy 4 weeks later. To track tumor-enriched clonotypes, serial peripheral blood was sampled from radiation-treated patients at baseline and at 2 weeks and 4 weeks after SBRT. Renal cell carcinoma with clear cell pathology was present in all patients. The QIAamp DNA Blood Mini Kit (Qiagen) was used to prepare genomic DNA for TCR sequencing. The analyses included just those samples that passed every quality control check.

The sequence was collected from a woman between 50 and 59 years old with renal cell carcinoma. The starting material was blood, obtained from a patient whose treatment included radiotherapy and nephrectomy. The chain links TRBV29-1 with TRBJ2-5, with the D gene not confidently named. CDR3 protein: CSATMGSETQYF. The DNA sequence follows: TGCAGCGCCACAATGGGGTCGGAGACCCAGTACTTC. The entire variable domain, with the stretches around the CDR3 drawn from the reference TRBV29-1 and TRBJ2-5 proteins, is SAVISQKPSRDICQRGTSLTIQCQVDSQVTMMFWYRQQPGQSLTLIATANQGSEATYESGFVIDKFPISRPNLTFSTLTVSNMSPEDSSIYLCSATMGSETQYFGPGTRLLVL.